The 8 T cell receptor beta chains reported below all come from one sample, sequenced in a study of shared clonotypes between healthy human individuals. The protocol was immunoSEQ multiplex PCR, while the TCRdb copy is restricted to in-frame clones and leaves out a portion. The repertoire consists of 2 million to 2.5 million clones, with 90% to 97% occurring once and the leading ten covering around 0.13%. Material for sequencing was naive CD4+ T cells sorted from blood. The subset denotes: CD45RA+ positively selected. These receptors were taken from a man between 18 and 35 years old in good health.

This chain links TRBV6-1 with TRBJ2-5; D not resolved. V was pared by 5 bases and J by 3 bases, with 13 bases between. Germline V CDR1 and CDR2: MNHNS, SASEGT. The CDR3 contains 14 residues. This CDR3 is CASSRPGFEETQYF. The CDR3 DNA reads as TGTGCCAGCAGTCGCCCGGGTTTCGAAGAGACCCAGTACTTC.

Comments on this clone: At the DNA level, this CDR3 is encoded by other sequences in the same sample as well. V gene TRBV11-2 combines with J gene TRBJ1-5, with unresolved D. The CDR3 contains 13 residues. The germline V gene encodes CDR1 SGHAT and CDR2 FQNNGV. The V end was cut by 0 bases, the J end by 7 bases, with 7 bases between. The CDR3 loop is CASSLDRGQPQHF. The CDR3 DNA reads as TGTGCCAGCAGCTTAGATCGAGGACAGCCCCAGCATTTT.

The chain carries TRBV10-3 and TRBJ2-7; no clear D gene. V lost 1 base and J lost 0, with 4 bases in between. The CDR3 extends over 13 amino acids. The germline V gene encodes CDR1 ENHRY and CDR2 SYGVKD. DNA of the CDR3: TGTGCCATCAGTGAGTTGAGCTCCTACGAGCAGTACTTC. It translates to CAISELSSYEQYF.

The chain couples TRBV18 to TRBJ1-1; 7 bases line up with TRBD1. Germline values: CDR1 KGHSH, CDR2 LQKENI. Trimming took 0 bases from V and 5 from J; bases not matched to a gene: 9. This CDR3 comprises 16 residues. The CDR3 protein is CASSPPSGRGWTEAFF. CDR3 in DNA: TGTGCCAGCTCACCACCGAGCGGCAGGGGGTGGACTGAAGCTTTCTTT.

The rearrangement uses TRBV7-2 and TRBJ2-3; D remains unclear. The V gene lost 5 bases and the J gene lost 3 bases, with 12 bases spanning the gap. Germline CDR1 reads SGHTA; CDR2 reads FQGNSA. The CDR3 covers 14 residues. The DNA of the CDR3 is TGTGCCAGCAGCCCGACACGGATAACAGATACGCAGTATTTT. Its translation: CASSPTRITDTQYF.

This chain connects TRBV4-3 to TRBJ1-1; 8 bases agree with TRBD1. V gave up 4 bases and J gave up 1 base; unmatched junction bases: 8. Germline CDR1 reads LGHNA; CDR2 reads YSLEER. CDR3 length equals 16 residues. CDR3 protein: CASSPHRTGKNTEAFF. CDR3 coding DNA: TGCGCCAGCAGCCCCCACCGGACAGGGAAGAACACTGAAGCTTTCTTT.

The V gene is TRBV7-3, the J gene TRBJ2-1, with no clear D. Deletions cut 5 bases from V and 3 bases from J, with 14 bases between. The V gene's germline CDR1 is SGHTA and CDR2 FQGTGA. The CDR3 extends over 15 amino acids. The CDR3 nucleotides read TGTGCCAGCAGCGGAAGGGCCGCGGACTACAATGAGCAGTTCTTC. Amino acid sequence: CASSGRAADYNEQFF.

V is TRBV10-2 and J is TRBJ1-3, with unresolved D. The germline gives CDR1 WSHSY, CDR2 SAAADI. Trimming shortened V by 5 bases and J by 1 base, and 6 bases separated the two germline ends. The CDR3 is made up of 13 amino acids. The CDR3 DNA sequence: TGCGCCAGCAGTTCCATGTCTGGAAACACCATATATTTT. Residues: CASSSMSGNTIYF.